The 29 T cell receptor beta chains below were found in one sample sequenced in a study of T cell responses to AZD1222 COVID-19 vaccine. Clones were read by immunoSEQ multiplex PCR, and TCRdb kept only the in-frame ones, dropping some. The sample lists 250,000 to 300,000 clones; about 94% were seen once. The specimen comprised peripheral blood, sampled 28 days after the second AZD1222 dose. All receptors come from an adult who received the AZD1222 COVID-19 vaccine.

The chain carries TRBV6-1 and TRBJ2-5; 10 nucleotides align to TRBD1. Trimming cost V 1 base and J 4 bases; bases outside gene matches: 6. Looked up from germline, CDR1 is MNHNS and CDR2 is SASEGT. CDR3 length: 16 amino acids. The CDR3 sequence: CASSEVGQGIRETQYF. As DNA, the CDR3 is TGTGCCAGCAGTGAAGTGGGACAGGGGATTCGAGAGACCCAGTACTTC.

This chain uses TRBV27 with TRBJ2-1, with 13 positions matching TRBD2. The germline gives CDR1 MNHEY, CDR2 SMNVEV (reference sequence). Trimming cost V 7 bases and J 10 bases; bases outside gene matches: 7. The CDR3 consists of 14 residues. The CDR3 loop is CASKGTSGEGEQFF. Here the CDR3 DNA reads TGTGCCAGCAAAGGGACTAGCGGGGAAGGGGAGCAGTTCTTC.

The chain is built from TRBV12-3 or TRBV12-4 and TRBJ1-1; D unresolved. This CDR3 has 13 amino acids. Trimming pared 5 bases from V and 3 bases from J, leaving 10 bases between. The CDR3 coding sequence is TGTGCCAGCAGTCCCGATGGGTACACTGAAGCTTTCTTT. The encoded protein is CASSPDGYTEAFF.

The chain employs TRBV6-1 and TRBJ2-2; D remains ambiguous. Germline CDR1 is MNHNS and CDR2 is SASEGT. This CDR3 region has 17 residues. V lost 4 bases to trimming and J lost 6 bases, with 21 bases between them. The CDR3 DNA reads as TGTGCCAGCAGTGTGAACCTTTCCCCCTCAGGTCCCGGGGAGCTGTTTTTT. It is translated as CASSVNLSPSGPGELFF.

The chain employs TRBV5-4 and TRBJ2-2; TRBD2 matches 7 bases. CDR3 size: 16 residues. Germline V gene lookup returns CDR1 SGHNT and CDR2 YYREEE (reference sequence). With 4 bases clipped from V and 3 bases from J, the junction kept 9 bases outside the gene matches. CDR3 amino acids: CASSPASGRHTGELFF. In nucleotides, the CDR3 is TGTGCCAGCAGCCCAGCTAGCGGTCGCCACACCGGGGAGCTGTTTTTT.

The chain has TRBV5-1 and TRBJ1-2; 8 positions agree with TRBD1. CDR3 length equals 12 residues. Per germline, CDR1 SGHRS and CDR2 YFSETQ. After removal of 7 bases from V and 4 bases from J, the junction contained 3 bases not matched to a gene. This CDR3 is CASGQGTYGYTF. The CDR3 nucleotides read TGCGCCAGCGGACAGGGAACCTATGGCTACACCTTC.

The chain carries TRBV7-9 and TRBJ1-1; D possibly corresponds to TRBD1 (5 bases). Germline lookup yields CDR1 SEHNR and CDR2 FQNEAQ (reference sequence). The V gene lost 2 bases and the J gene lost 6 bases, with 10 bases spanning the gap. The CDR3 spans 13 residues. The CDR3 DNA reads as TGTGCCAGCAGCTTAAGTTCGGGGGCTGAAGCTTTCTTT. Its protein product is CASSLSSGAEAFF.

This clone has only a few counts. Other DNA sequences in the same sample also yield this CDR3. This chain links TRBV5-1 with TRBJ2-5; D remains ambiguous. This CDR3 is 12 amino acids long. Germline V lookup: CDR1 SGHRS, CDR2 YFSETQ. The V gene lost 0 bases and the J gene lost 0 bases, with 0 bases spanning the gap. Written as DNA, the CDR3 is TGCGCCAGCAGCTTGGACCAAGAGACCCAGTACTTC. It encodes CASSLDQETQYF.

The chain joins TRBV4-3 to TRBJ1-1; no firm D call. CDR3 length: 15 residues. The V gene's germline CDR1 is LGHNA and CDR2 YSLEER. Trimming removed 2 bases from V and 4 bases from J, with 14 bases in between. In nucleotides, the CDR3 is TGCGCCAGCAGCCAAAGTGACATTTGGGGCACTGAAGCTTTCTTT. Translating gives CASSQSDIWGTEAFF.

Of note for this clone: The sample carries other DNA sequences with the same CDR3. V gene TRBV9 combines with J gene TRBJ1-5; D possibly corresponds to TRBD1 (5 bases). The germline V gene has CDR1 SGDLS and CDR2 YYNGEE. This CDR3 is built from 14 residues. V was shortened by 7 bases and J by 2 bases, with 13 bases between the two germline ends. The CDR3 DNA follows: TGTGCCAGCTCCCGGGGAGGGGGCAATCAGCCCCAGCATTTT. It yields the protein CASSRGGGNQPQHF. Filled out from reference TRBV9 and TRBJ1-5, the complete variable domain reads DSGVTQTPKHLITATGQRVTLRCSPRSGDLSVYWYQQSLDQGLQFLIQYYNGEERAKGNILERFSAQQFPDLHSELNLSSLELGDSALYFCASSRGGGNQPQHFGDGTRLSIL.

The chain carries TRBV10-3 and TRBJ1-5; the match to TRBD1 covers 8 bases. The CDR3 has 15 amino acids. The germline gives CDR1 ENHRY, CDR2 SYGVKD. V was clipped by 6 bases and J by 6 bases; unmatched bases: 10. The CDR3 coding sequence is TGTGCCATCAGCCAGGACAGGGACGGTCGTCAGCCCCAGCATTTT. Translating it yields CAISQDRDGRQPQHF.

This chain links TRBV6-1 with TRBJ1-4; D remains ambiguous. The CDR3 runs 14 residues. Germline V gene data show CDR1 as MNHNS and CDR2 as SASEGT. V gave up 2 bases and J gave up 7 bases, with 11 bases separating them. This CDR3 is CASSESRIGEKLFF. The CDR3 DNA is TGTGCCAGCAGTGAAAGCCGAATCGGTGAAAAACTGTTTTTT.

The chain joins TRBV19 to TRBJ2-7; TRBD2 agrees at 7 bases. The CDR3 has 14 amino acids. V gave up 0 bases and J gave up 5 bases; unmatched junction bases: 4. The V gene's germline CDR1 is LNHDA and CDR2 SQIVND (reference sequence). DNA for the CDR3: TGTGCCAGTAGTATAGAGACTAGCCGGGACGAGCAGTACTTC. Protein product: CASSIETSRDEQYF. The whole variable domain, filled in from reference TRBV19 and TRBJ2-7, reads DGGITQSPKYLFRKEGQNVTLSCEQNLNHDAMYWYRQDPGQGLRLIYYSQIVNDFQKGDIAEGYSVSREKKESFPLTVTSAQKNPTAFYLCASSIETSRDEQYFGPGTRLTVT.

The chain employs TRBV9 and TRBJ2-2, with a weak D call TRBD2 (6 bases). Germline-derived CDR1 and CDR2 are SGDLS and YYNGEE. V was trimmed by 0 bases and J by 5 bases, leaving 14 bases between them. This CDR3 spans 16 amino acids. The chain's CDR3 is CASSVGGRGITGELFF. CDR3 nucleotide sequence: TGTGCCAGCAGCGTAGGAGGGCGGGGTATAACCGGGGAGCTGTTTTTT.

The rearrangement joins TRBV12-3 or TRBV12-4 to TRBJ2-2; D might be TRBD1 or TRBD2, each matching 5 bases. The CDR3 is 13 amino acids. Trimming took off 2 bases at V and 7 bases at J, with 8 bases between the two ends. CDR3 sequence reads: CASSLRGVGELFF. The CDR3, as DNA: TGTGCCAGCAGTTTAAGAGGGGTCGGGGAGCTGTTTTTT.

The chain employs TRBV28 and TRBJ2-3, with D uncertain. The germline V gene encodes CDR1 MDHEN and CDR2 SYDVKM. V was clipped by 0 bases and J by 4 bases, with 14 bases between them. The CDR3 is 16 amino acids. CDR3: CASSLWPDGRADTQYF. As DNA, the CDR3 is TGTGCCAGCAGTTTATGGCCCGATGGGCGTGCAGATACGCAGTATTTT.

CDR3 amino acids: CASSLAGLGYEQYF. As DNA, the CDR3 is TGTGCCAGCAGTTTAGCGGGACTAGGGTACGAGCAGTACTTC. J is TRBJ2-7 and V is TRBV28; 8 bases fit TRBD2. The length of the CDR3 is 14 residues. With 2 bases clipped from V and 4 bases from J, the junction kept 4 bases outside the gene matches. The germline gives CDR1 MDHEN, CDR2 SYDVKM.

This sequence joins TRBV13 and TRBJ1-2; 8 positions agree with TRBD1. V was clipped by 5 bases and J by 6 bases; unmatched bases: 14. In germline, CDR1 is PRHDT, CDR2 FYEKMQ (reference sequence). The CDR3 is 16 amino acids. The CDR3 region is CASSPQTSGQGNGYTF. The CDR3 DNA sequence: TGTGCCAGCAGCCCACAAACCTCCGGACAGGGAAATGGCTACACCTTC.

This rearrangement joins TRBV30 to TRBJ2-1; D is unresolved. The V gene lost 5 bases and the J gene lost 0 bases, with 14 bases spanning the gap. Germline loops: CDR1 GTSNPN, CDR2 SVGIG (reference sequence). The CDR3 sequence is 15 residues long. In DNA, the CDR3 is TGTGCCTGGGCCCCCAAAGCGCCCTCCTACAATGAGCAGTTCTTC. Translated, it gives CAWAPKAPSYNEQFF.

The chain couples TRBV5-1 to TRBJ2-2; D possibly matches TRBD1 or TRBD2 (5 bases each). Germline V gene sequence: CDR1 SGHRS, CDR2 YFSETQ. The CDR3 runs 16 residues. The ends were cut back, 4 bases at V and 0 bases at J, with 13 bases in the middle. Here the CDR3 reads CASSRGSGPNTGELFF. The CDR3 DNA reads as TGCGCCAGCAGCCGGGGTTCGGGACCGAACACCGGGGAGCTGTTTTTT.

The chain uses TRBV3-1 (or the pseudogene TRBV3-2) and TRBJ1-2; D ambiguous. This CDR3 spans 15 amino acids. Per germline, CDR1 LGHDT and CDR2 YNNKEL (reference sequence). Trimming stripped 0 bases from V and 7 bases from J, with 15 bases between. The chain's CDR3 is CASSQDRAGWVGYTF. In DNA, the CDR3 is TGTGCCAGCAGCCAAGATAGGGCAGGATGGGTTGGCTACACCTTC.

The chain employs TRBV12-3 or TRBV12-4 and TRBJ1-2, with D unresolved. The V end lost 6 bases, the J end lost 0 bases, and 5 bases lay between the germline ends. The CDR3 consists of 12 residues. CDR3 coding DNA: TGTGCCAGCAGGGCGGCTAACTATGGCTACACCTTC. Its protein product is CASRAANYGYTF.

The chain is built from TRBV24-1 and TRBJ2-3; 10 nucleotides align to TRBD2. Trimming cost V 4 bases and J 5 bases; bases outside gene matches: 8. The length of the CDR3 is 16 residues. Looked up from germline, CDR1 is KGHDR and CDR2 is SFDVKD. The CDR3 loop reads CATSDPAGGLVDTQYF. The CDR3 DNA follows: TGTGCCACCAGTGACCCAGCGGGGGGGCTTGTAGATACGCAGTATTTT.

This clone has just one count. The chain is built from TRBV15 and TRBJ1-1; no firm D call. The ends were cut back, 0 bases at V and 11 bases at J, with 13 bases in the middle. The V gene's germline CDR1 is LNHNV and CDR2 YYDKDF (reference sequence). The CDR3 is made up of 13 amino acids. Here the CDR3 DNA reads TGTGCCACCAGCAGAGATCGGGGAGGGCGCGCTTTCTTT. Protein sequence: CATSRDRGGRAFF. The full variable domain, completed using reference TRBV15 and TRBJ1-1, is DAMVIQNPRYQVTQFGKPVTLSCSQTLNHNVMYWYQQKSSQAPKLLFHYYDKDFNNEADTPDNFQSRRPNTSFCFLDIRSPGLGDTAMYLCATSRDRGGRAFFGQGTRLTVV.

V gene TRBV5-1 combines with J gene TRBJ2-5; D is unresolved. From germline, CDR1 is SGHRS and CDR2 YFSETQ. Trimming removed 2 bases at V and 4 bases at J, with 12 bases between. This CDR3 has 14 amino acids. CDR3 nucleotides: TGCGCCAGCAGCTTCCGTGTGTTGGCAGAGACCCAGTACTTC. Its protein product is CASSFRVLAETQYF.

The chain links TRBV19 to TRBJ2-7; possibly TRBD2 for D (5 bases). The germline gives CDR1 LNHDA, CDR2 SQIVND (reference sequence). Trimming took off 1 base at V and 4 bases at J, with 17 bases between the two ends. The CDR3 covers 16 residues. Here the CDR3 reads CASSIGRPEEGYEQYF. DNA for the CDR3: TGTGCCAGTAGTATAGGGAGGCCAGAAGAGGGTTACGAGCAGTACTTC.

The V call is TRBV7-9, the J call TRBJ1-2, with D hard to call. CDR3 length: 12 residues. The germline V gene has CDR1 SEHNR and CDR2 FQNEAQ (reference sequence). Deletions cut 4 bases from V and 8 bases from J, with 11 bases between. This CDR3 reads CASSSSKEGYTF. DNA of the CDR3: TGTGCCAGCAGCTCCTCGAAGGAGGGCTACACCTTC.

This chain joins TRBV19 and TRBJ1-1, with D tentatively TRBD1 (5 bases). V dropped 7 bases and J dropped 3 bases, with 15 bases sitting between them. There are 14 residues in the CDR3. Germline lookup yields CDR1 LNHDA and CDR2 SQIVND (reference sequence). The chain's CDR3 is CASTHRYVDTEAFF. Here the CDR3 DNA reads TGTGCCAGTACACACAGGTATGTGGACACTGAAGCTTTCTTT.

The chain couples TRBV10-2 to TRBJ2-7; 8 positions agree with TRBD1. The CDR3 contains 17 residues. Germline assignment: CDR1 WSHSY and CDR2 SAAADI. The ends lost 2 bases at V and 3 bases at J; junction bases unmatched: 12. This CDR3 is CASSEGGVGTGNYEQYF. In nucleotides, the CDR3 is TGCGCCAGCAGTGAGGGTGGAGTGGGGACAGGCAACTACGAGCAGTACTTC.